Listed here are 8 T cell receptor beta chains from one sample, sequenced in a study of blood T cells in healthy people across ages. Primers used in a second PCR of about 7 to 12 cycles were a sample-barcoded 5' primer and a J-beta primer mix. One entry per CDR3 protein, called by TCRdb with MiXCR from the 5' RACE reads. The sample contains hundreds of thousands of distinct CDR3 sequences, 45% to 70% of which appear only once. Sequencing was carried out using blood. The source is a man aged 40-50 years in good health.

This clonotype was seen once. The chain employs TRBV6-5 and TRBJ1-5; D unclear. This CDR3 region has 17 residues. V was cut by 1 base and J by 4 bases, with 17 bases left in between. Germline-derived CDR1 and CDR2 are MNHEY and SVGAGI. CDR3 protein: CASSYFVPGRMNQPQHF. CDR3 coding DNA: TGTGCCAGCAGTTACTTCGTACCCGGACGGATGAATCAGCCCCAGCATTTT.

This clonotype appeared once. The rearrangement links TRBV5-6 to TRBJ2-5; D unresolved. The end of the DNA is better explained by TRBJ2-1, so the J call may be wrong. The CDR3 has 11 residues. The germline V gene has CDR1 SGHDT and CDR2 YYEEEE. DNA for the CDR3: TGTGCCAGCAGCTTGAGGCAGACCCAGTTCTTC. It codes for CASSLRQTQFF.

J is TRBJ1-1 and V is TRBV13; unclear D gene. CDR1 and CDR2 from the germline V gene are PRHDT and FYEKMQ (reference sequence). CDR3 size: 14 residues. The V end lost 5 bases, the J end lost 5 bases, and 15 bases lay between the germline ends. The CDR3 sequence is CASSTTSLRTEAFF. CDR3 sequence (DNA): TGTGCCAGCAGCACGACATCGCTGCGGACTGAAGCTTTCTTT.

V and J are TRBV5-1 and TRBJ2-7; D uncertain. The CDR3 is 16 amino acids. V was cut by 1 base and J by 6 bases, with 20 bases left in between. Germline CDR1 reads SGHRS; CDR2 reads YFSETQ. DNA of the CDR3: TGCGCCAGCAGCTTGTCTATCGGCAGCGTGAGCTCCGAGCAGTACTTC. Its protein is CASSLSIGSVSSEQYF.

The chain joins TRBV25-1 to TRBJ2-1; TRBD1 is a possible D gene (5 bases). Germline lookup yields CDR1 MGHDK and CDR2 SYGVNS. The CDR3 has 14 residues. Between the trimmed V and J ends, which lost 6 bases and 4 bases, there was a span of 13 bases. CDR3 sequence: CASRTDTQYNEQFF. CDR3 DNA sequence: TGTGCCAGCAGGACAGATACACAGTACAATGAGCAGTTCTTC. Based on the CDR3 plus reference TRBV25-1 and TRBJ2-1, the full variable domain is EADIYQTPRYLVIGTGKKITLECSQTMGHDKMYWYQQDPGMELHLIHYSYGVNSTEKGDLSSESTVSRIRTEHFPLTLESARPSHTSQYLCASRTDTQYNEQFFGPGTRLTVL.

This clonotype was observed a single time. The rearrangement uses TRBV2 and TRBJ1-5; TRBD1 agrees at 11 bases. The length of the CDR3 is 16 residues. The germline V gene encodes CDR1 SNHLY and CDR2 FYNNEI. The trim removed 4 bases at V and 2 bases at J, leaving 4 bases unmatched. CDR3 DNA sequence: TGTGCCAGCAGTGGGGACAGGGGGTTCGGCAATCAGCCCCAGCATTTT. Translating it yields CASSGDRGFGNQPQHF.

This rearrangement joins TRBV24-1 to TRBJ1-5; D is undetermined. Germline assignment: CDR1 KGHDR and CDR2 SFDVKD. The CDR3 has 12 amino acids. Trimming removed 3 bases at V and 12 bases at J, with 11 bases between. The CDR3 sequence is CATSDTVGVQHF. Written as DNA, the CDR3 is TGTGCCACCAGTGATACAGTCGGCGTCCAGCATTTT.

Written as DNA, the CDR3 is TGTGCCAGCAGTGTCCAGGTAGTCTCCTACGAGCAGTACTTC. Its translation: CASSVQVVSYEQYF. The rearrangement links TRBV2 to TRBJ2-7; D unresolved. This CDR3 has 14 residues. CDR1 and CDR2 from the germline V gene are SNHLY and FYNNEI. V was shortened by 4 bases and J by 0 bases, with 10 bases between the two germline ends.